This TCR beta chain was identified during a study of T-cell reconstitution after alpha-beta-depleted transplantation in children. This sample's TCRbeta library carried unique molecular identifier barcodes. Via MiXCR, TCRdb re-called the PCR reads, giving one row per CDR3 protein. The sample has 200,000 to 250,000 distinct CDR3 sequences, more than 20% seen once. Study findings and constraints: Where alpha-beta T cells came from about two months after transplant was reportedly several hundred expanded graft clones. Surviving recipient T cells and thymic progenitors underlay high day-60 TCRbeta diversity in some patients.

V was shortened by 8 bases and J by 7 bases, with 26 bases between the two germline ends. The CDR3 consists of 16 residues. CDR1 and CDR2 (germline): MNHEY, SVGEGT. This clonotype was picked up a small number of times. Antigen: not known. Sequences were derived from PBMCs, sampled before TCRalphabeta/CD19-depleted stem cell transplant. This chain links TRBV6-2 or TRBV6-3 with TRBJ2-5, with D unclear. This sequence originates from a girl aged 2 to 10 with Fanconi anemia, due to receive a stem cell transplant. The CDR3 spells CASEKMGIRLSRTQYF. CDR3 DNA sequence: TGTGCCAGCGAAAAAATGGGTATTCGATTGAGCAGGACCCAGTACTTC.